This is a list of T cell receptor beta chains from one sample in a study of regulatory T cells in long-lasting Graves disease. MiXCR, run by TCRdb on the multiplex PCR reads, gives a single entry per CDR3 protein. The profile shows 350,000 to 450,000 distinct CDR3 sequences, approximately 25% of them singletons. The starting material was peripheral blood mononuclear cells (PBMCs), obtained when the disease was refractory, from a patient treated with antithyroid drugs. These receptor sequences come from a woman aged 40 to 55 with Graves disease. The CDR3 runs from the conserved cysteine through the conserved F or W. Each record gives: D gene, V gene, J gene, clone size, CDR3 DNA, CDR3 protein. D genes are given only for firm matches. A row's size may be missing; if present it is once, few, many or a size class.

TRBD2,TRBV7-9,TRBJ2-7,many,TGTGCCAGCAGCCCCGGGGGGGTCGGCGTCTACTACGAGCAGTACTTC,CASSPGGVGVYYEQYF
TRBD2,TRBV6-6,TRBJ2-5,once,TGTGCCAGCAGTTACTCGTATGCGGGGGGGGAGACCCAGTACTTC,CASSYSYAGGETQYF
TRBD1,TRBV13,TRBJ1-5,few,TGTGCCAGCAGCTTTGGGGACAGGGGCAATCAGCCCCAGCATTTT,CASSFGDRGNQPQHF
-,TRBV28,TRBJ2-3,-,TGTGCCAGCAGTCCAGGGACGGACAGCACAGATACGCAGTATTTT,CASSPGTDSTDTQYF
-,TRBV7-3,TRBJ1-2,-,TGTGCCAGCAGCTTATTGGGGGGTGCTGACTATGGCTACACCTTC,CASSLLGGADYGYTF
TRBD2,TRBV6-2/TRBV6-3,TRBJ2-1,-,TGTGCCAGCAGTTACTCTGCGGGAGTAGGTCACAATGAGCAGTTCTTC,CASSYSAGVGHNEQFF
-,TRBV3-1,TRBJ1-4,many,TGTGCCAGCAGCCAAGACGTTGGCGGTACAGGAAAACTGTTTTTT,CASSQDVGGTGKLFF
-,TRBV28,TRBJ2-7,many,TGTGCCAGCAGTTGGCTAGCGAACGACGAGCAGTACTTC,CASSWLANDEQYF
-,TRBV20-1,TRBJ1-1,few,TGCAGTGCTAGCCGTCCAACGAACACTGAAGCTTTCTTT,CSASRPTNTEAFF
TRBD1,TRBV12-3/TRBV12-4,TRBJ2-1,-,TGTGCCAGCAGTTTCGGGACAGAATACAATGAGCAGTTCTTC,CASSFGTEYNEQFF
-,TRBV7-9,TRBJ2-7,-,TGTGCCAGCAGCTTAGTCGGGGAGTACAACTTGTACGAGCAGTACTTC,CASSLVGEYNLYEQYF
TRBD2,TRBV19,TRBJ2-5,-,TGTGCCACCCAACCCGGGACTAGCGGGATCGGAGAGACCCAGTACTTC,CATQPGTSGIGETQYF
TRBD2,TRBV28,TRBJ2-3,many,TGTGCCAGCAGTTTAGACCTAGCGGGAGGCACAGATACGCAGTATTTT,CASSLDLAGGTDTQYF
-,TRBV28,TRBJ1-1,many,TGTGCCAGCAGTCCTGGGGTTTTAAGCCTAGGGAACACTGAAGCTTTCTTT,CASSPGVLSLGNTEAFF
-,TRBV12-5,TRBJ2-5,many,TGTGCTAGTGGACCGGACATCCAAGAGACCCAGTACTTC,CASGPDIQETQYF
-,TRBV7-9,TRBJ2-5,few,TGTGCCAGCAGCCCTGGACAGTCACAAGAGACCCAGTACTTC,CASSPGQSQETQYF
-,TRBV24-1,TRBJ2-7,many,TGTGCCACCAGTGATTTTGGTACTACGAAGGTCACCGAGCAGTACTTC,CATSDFGTTKVTEQYF
TRBD1,TRBV7-9,TRBJ2-7,few,TGTGCCAGCAGCTCGCGGCCCTGGGACAGAGACCACGAGCAGTACTTC,CASSSRPWDRDHEQYF
-,TRBV25-1,TRBJ2-5,many,TGTGCCAGCAGTGAGACCGGGATAGGAGAGACCCAGTACTTC,CASSETGIGETQYF
-,TRBV4-1,TRBJ2-6,-,TGCGCCAGCAGCCAAGATCTCGGGTTTGGTCGCAACGTCCTGACTTTC,CASSQDLGFGRNVLTF
-,TRBV29-1,TRBJ2-3,-,TGCAGCGTTGCCCTCCTTGGACTGACTCCTACGCAGTATTTT,CSVALLGLTPTQYF
-,TRBV2,TRBJ2-3,many,TGTGCCAGCAGTTGGGAGAGCACAGATACGCAGTATTTT,CASSWESTDTQYF
TRBD2,TRBV9,TRBJ2-5,many,TGTGCCAGCAGCGTAGGCGGACTAGCGGAAGAGACCCAGTACTTC,CASSVGGLAEETQYF
TRBD1,TRBV6-1,TRBJ2-2,many,TGTGCCAGCACTATCAGGACAGGGAACACCGGGGAGCTGTTTTTT,CASTIRTGNTGELFF
TRBD2,TRBV28,TRBJ2-4,many,TGTGCCAGCAGGGGACTAGTGGGGGGGGGCATTCAGTACTTC,CASRGLVGGGIQYF
-,TRBV29-1,TRBJ2-4,few,TGCAGCGTTTGGACAGCCAAAAACATTCAGTACTTC,CSVWTAKNIQYF
-,TRBV24-1,TRBJ1-1,few,TGTGCCACCAGTGATCCCGACACACCCAACCGGCAGATCTTT,CATSDPDTPNRQIF
TRBD1,TRBV9,TRBJ2-7,-,TGTGCCAGCAGCGTAGCTTTGGGGACAGGGGTCTCCGAGCAGTACTTC,CASSVALGTGVSEQYF
TRBD1,TRBV7-9,TRBJ2-7,few,TGTGCCAGCAGCCACGAATTGCTACAGGGGCCAATCCCCTTATCCGAGCAGTACTTC,CASSHELLQGPIPLSEQYF
TRBD1,TRBV20-1,TRBJ2-2,-,TGCAGTGCTACGGAGATATTCGCGGGACAGGGGGCTTCCGGGGAGCTGTTTTTT,CSATEIFAGQGASGELFF
-,TRBV6-5,TRBJ1-4,many,TGTGCCAGCAGTTACTCGAATAGAGGCGGGGGGCGTGAAAAACTGTTTTTT,CASSYSNRGGGREKLFF
-,TRBV28,TRBJ2-3,many,TGTGCCAGCAGCTTAGCCGGGAGTTCAACAGATACGCAGTATTTT,CASSLAGSSTDTQYF
-,TRBV12-3/TRBV12-4,TRBJ2-7,many,TGTGCCAGCAGCCGAGCCTCCCGGGGCTACGAGCAGTACTTC,CASSRASRGYEQYF
TRBD1,TRBV13,TRBJ2-7,few,TGTGCCAGCAGTAAGGACAGGGCATACGAGCAGTACTTC,CASSKDRAYEQYF
-,TRBV15,TRBJ2-7,few,TGTGCCACCAGCAGAGATCTGTCAGTGAGAGAGCAGTACTTC,CATSRDLSVREQYF
TRBD2,TRBV6-5,TRBJ2-1,few,TGTGCCAGCAGTTACTCAGGGAGGGCCTCCTTGTATGAGCAGTTCTTC,CASSYSGRASLYEQFF
-,TRBV9,TRBJ1-3,-,TGTGCCAGCAGCGTAGAAGGAACCTCTGGAAACACCATATATTTT,CASSVEGTSGNTIYF
-,TRBV15,TRBJ1-1,many,TGTGCCACCAGCAGAGGGACAGTTGAAGCTTTCTTT,CATSRGTVEAFF
-,TRBV30,TRBJ2-5,few,TGTGCCTGGATGGGTGGGGAGACCCAGTACTTC,CAWMGGETQYF
TRBD2,TRBV20-1,TRBJ2-7,many,TGCAGTGCTACTAGCGGAGCCTACGAGCAGTACTTC,CSATSGAYEQYF
-,TRBV29-1,TRBJ2-2,-,TGCAGCGTTGAACGAGAGAACACCGGGGGGCTGTTTTTT,CSVERENTGGLFF
-,TRBV28,TRBJ2-7,many,TGTGCCAGCAGTTTTTCCCGGACGGCGAGCTCCTACGAGCAGTACTTC,CASSFSRTASSYEQYF
-,TRBV28,TRBJ2-4,many,TGTGCCAGCAGTCCGGGACCCGGAGGGGACATTCAGTACTTC,CASSPGPGGDIQYF
TRBD1,TRBV15,TRBJ2-5,-,TGTGCCACCAGCAGTACAGGGGGAATTAGAGAGACCCAGTACTTC,CATSSTGGIRETQYF
-,TRBV15,TRBJ1-1,many,TGTGCCACCAGCAGATCCCGGAACACTGAAGCTTTCTTT,CATSRSRNTEAFF
-,TRBV7-8,TRBJ2-5,-,TGTGCCAGCAGCTTAGAGGGCGCGCCGGGGACCCAGTACTTC,CASSLEGAPGTQYF
TRBD2,TRBV2,TRBJ2-2,-,TGTGCCAGCACCTCGCTAGTCGGACTAGCGGGGACAAACTCGCCGAACACCGGGGAGCTGTTTTTT,CASTSLVGLAGTNSPNTGELFF
-,TRBV28,TRBJ1-5,many,TGTGCCAGCAGCTTGCGAGGGGTTCAGCCCCAGCATTTT,CASSLRGVQPQHF
-,TRBV28,TRBJ2-7,many,TGTGCCAGCAGTTTCTCCGAGTCCCCCCAAATATTC,CASSFSESPQIF
-,TRBV27,TRBJ2-2,few,TGTGCCAGCAGTCCAAGGGGTTCCGGGGAGCTGTTTTTT,CASSPRGSGELFF
TRBD1,TRBV2,TRBJ1-1,many,TGTGCCAGGAAGCTGCCGACAGGGATGAACACTGAAGCTTTCTTT,CARKLPTGMNTEAFF
-,TRBV14,TRBJ2-5,-,TGTGCCAGCAGCCAAGCCCTGAGGACCCAGTACTTC,CASSQALRTQYF
TRBD1,TRBV20-1,TRBJ1-6,-,TGCAGTGGTCGAAGGGTTAAGGACAGGGCTGATTCACCCCTCCACTTT,CSGRRVKDRADSPLHF
-,TRBV7-9,TRBJ2-3,-,TGTGCCAGCAGCCGTGCGGGGTTAGGGGGAACCACAGATACGCAGTATTTT,CASSRAGLGGTTDTQYF
-,TRBV11-2,TRBJ1-6,few,TGTGCCAGCAGCTTGGCCAGTTACAAAATCTATAATTCACCCCTCCACTTT,CASSLASYKIYNSPLHF
-,TRBV27,TRBJ1-1,many,TGTGCCAGCCGCCCCACCCGTGGGGCGATGAACACTGAAGCTTTCTTT,CASRPTRGAMNTEAFF
-,TRBV11-1,TRBJ1-3,-,TGTGCCAGCAGCTTTCACCAGGGGTCGCCTGGAAACACCATATATTTT,CASSFHQGSPGNTIYF
-,TRBV7-2,TRBJ2-5,many,TGTGCCAGCAGCTTAGAACGGGGGCGAGAGACCCAGTACTTC,CASSLERGRETQYF
TRBD2,TRBV11-2,TRBJ2-2,many,TGTGCCAGCAGGCCTATTTCGGCGGGAGGGCCCGGCGGGGAGCTGTTTTTT,CASRPISAGGPGGELFF
-,TRBV2,TRBJ2-7,-,TGTGCCAGCAGCCTAGCAGTCATCTCCTACGAGCAGTACTTC,CASSLAVISYEQYF